This T cell receptor beta chain originates from a study of T cell clusters in autoimmune cytopenias. One tube held mixed TRB-A and TRB-B primer pools for touch-down PCR. TCRdb reprocessed the multiplex PCR reads; each CDR3 protein has one entry and no DNA is given. The sample table sets out 8,500 to 9,000 distinct CDR3 sequences. TRB was amplified from about 270 ng of peripheral blood genomic DNA per sample. The V gene's germline CDR1 is LNHNV and CDR2 YYDKDF (reference sequence). The CDR3 length is 16 residues. The sequence was collected from a human donor with an autoimmune cytopenia or autoimmune hepatitis (not recorded which). The chain recombines TRBV15 with TRBJ2-7; TCRdb's D call, TRBD1, is unchecked because there is no DNA. What was sequenced was peripheral blood. The CDR3 loop reads CATSRDSTAHSYEQYF.